The 13 T cell receptor beta chains listed next were all sequenced from one sample in a study of PD-1 blockade in classical Hodgkin lymphoma. Each and every patient relapsed after autologous stem cell transplantation, and patients got differing brentuximab vedotin exposure. The assay was immunoSEQ multiplex PCR, and TCRdb's table has in-frame clones only and misses some. Of 35,000 to 40,000 clones in the sample, around 88% were seen once. Sequenced here: peripheral blood mononuclear cells (PBMCs), sampled before the second cycle of nivolumab. The origin of the receptors is a human donor with classical Hodgkin lymphoma.

The V gene is TRBV18, the J gene TRBJ2-7, with D perhaps being TRBD1 or TRBD2 (5 bases each). Germline-derived CDR1 and CDR2 are KGHSH and LQKENI. This CDR3 comprises 13 residues. Trimming left V 10 bases short and J 2 bases short, with 15 bases between. The chain's CDR3 is CATKRDPTYEQYF. Written as DNA, the CDR3 is TGTGCCACCAAAAGGGACCCTACCTACGAGCAGTACTTC.

The chain couples TRBV18 to TRBJ1-1; no reliable D call. Looked up from germline, CDR1 is KGHSH and CDR2 is LQKENI. Trimming cost V 2 bases and J 0 bases, with 4 bases left between them. The CDR3 sequence is 13 residues long. The CDR3 sequence: CASSPSVNTEAFF. DNA of the CDR3: TGTGCCAGCTCACCATCGGTGAACACTGAAGCTTTCTTT.

As concerns this clone: A much larger clone differs by one base, so this may be a read error. This sample also contains other DNA sequences that code for the same CDR3. This chain joins TRBV20-1 and TRBJ1-2; no clear D. Trimming left V 6 bases short and J 7 bases short, with 12 bases between. The germline V gene has CDR1 DFQATT and CDR2 SNEGSKA (reference sequence). The CDR3 contains 11 residues. This chain's CDR3 is CSALTGFGYTF. CDR3 DNA sequence: TGCAGTGCCTTAACGGGTTTTGGCTACACCTTC.

Note on this clone: The junction shows a germline mismatch at one end, possibly a read error. The CDR3 DNA reads TGTGCCAGCAGCTTGGAACGACGCAACTATGGCTACACCTTC. Encoded protein: CASSLERRNYGYTF. This chain links TRBV5-3 with TRBJ1-2; the D is unclear. TRBV5-3 is classed as an ORF, of uncertain function. The CDR3 contains 14 residues.

This clone was seen once. The chain has TRBV9 and TRBJ2-7; D assignment may be TRBD1 or TRBD2 (5 bases each). Per germline, CDR1 SGDLS and CDR2 YYNGEE. The V end was cut by 0 bases, the J end by 4 bases, with 11 bases between. The CDR3 is made up of 14 amino acids. CDR3 sequence reads: CASSVAGTAYEQYF. In DNA form, the CDR3 reads TGTGCCAGCAGCGTAGCGGGGACCGCTTACGAGCAGTACTTC.

The chain joins TRBV19 to TRBJ1-2; D is unresolved. Trimming left V 5 bases short and J 2 bases short, with 12 bases between. This CDR3 has 14 amino acids. CDR1 and CDR2 (germline): LNHDA, SQIVND (reference sequence). The CDR3 region is CASSAVTVNYGYTF. The CDR3 bases are TGTGCCAGTAGTGCAGTTACCGTAAACTATGGCTACACCTTC.

V is TRBV12-5 and J is TRBJ1-5; no reliable D call. Germline V gene lookup returns CDR1 LGHNT and CDR2 FRNRAP. V dropped 2 bases and J dropped 2 bases, with 10 bases sitting between them. The CDR3 runs to 15 residues. The CDR3 spells CASGLFRNGNQPQHF. The CDR3 nucleotides are TGTGCTAGTGGTTTGTTTCGGAACGGCAATCAGCCCCAGCATTTT.

V gene TRBV27 combines with J gene TRBJ1-6; D possibly corresponds to TRBD1 (5 bases). Germline assignment: CDR1 MNHEY and CDR2 SMNVEV (reference sequence). This CDR3 comprises 17 residues. The V and J ends lost 3 bases and 6 bases respectively, with 18 bases between them. CDR3 region: CASSFGLGDSPNSPLHF. CDR3 nucleotide sequence: TGTGCCAGCAGTTTTGGGTTGGGCGACAGCCCTAATTCACCCCTCCACTTT.

This chain connects TRBV6-5 to TRBJ1-1; D remains ambiguous. The CDR3 covers 13 residues. Per the germline V gene, CDR1 is MNHEY and CDR2 is SVGAGI. The V end was cut by 6 bases, the J end by 1 base, with 9 bases between. The CDR3 DNA is TGTGCCAGCAGGAATACAGAGAACACTGAAGCTTTCTTT. It translates to CASRNTENTEAFF.

V and J are TRBV5-1 and TRBJ1-1; 8 bases match TRBD1. There are 14 residues in the CDR3. The junction had 4 bases not matched to a gene; V was cut back by 4 bases and J by 2 bases. Germline assignment: CDR1 SGHRS and CDR2 YFSETQ. The CDR3 spells CASSGQGANTEAFF. For the CDR3, the DNA is TGCGCCAGCAGCGGGCAGGGGGCTAACACTGAAGCTTTCTTT.

The rearrangement uses TRBV10-3 and TRBJ2-7; 11 positions match TRBD1. The CDR3 contains 16 residues. V gave up 6 bases and J gave up 0 bases; unmatched junction bases: 7. Germline V gives CDR1 ENHRY, CDR2 SYGVKD. CDR3 sequence: CAIRGQGGLNSYEQYF. In nucleotides, the CDR3 is TGTGCCATCAGGGGACAGGGGGGCCTAAACTCCTACGAGCAGTACTTC.

This chain links TRBV5-4 with TRBJ1-2; 11 bases line up with TRBD1. The CDR3 totals 17 residues. The J segment lost 1 base and the V segment lost 4 bases, leaving 9 bases of the junction unmatched. Germline CDR1 SGHNT, CDR2 YYREEE (reference sequence). CDR3 protein: CASSPGTGGRYNYGYTF. The CDR3 nucleotides are TGTGCCAGCAGCCCCGGGACAGGGGGACGGTATAACTATGGCTACACCTTC.

This chain connects TRBV6-1 to TRBJ2-7, with D maybe TRBD2 (5 bases). Germline CDR1 reads MNHNS; CDR2 reads SASEGT. The CDR3 is 14 amino acids. Trimming took 4 bases from V and 2 from J, leaving 12 bases between them. As DNA, the CDR3 is TGTGCCAGCAGTGCGGGAAACCCCCCCTACGAGCAGTACTTC. Encoded protein: CASSAGNPPYEQYF.